This entry lists 11 T cell receptor beta chains sequenced from one sample in a study of blood T cell repertoires in COVID-19. Some clones are missing from TCRdb's copy, which holds only in-frame ones; the method was immunoSEQ multiplex PCR. The data contain approximately 450,000 clones, about 90% of them singletons. Source material: PBMCs or T cells enriched from blood (not recorded which). Receptor source: a woman aged 18-29 years with acute COVID-19.

The V gene is TRBV2, the J gene TRBJ1-2; TRBD1 is a possible D gene (5 bases). There are 17 residues in the CDR3. Germline assignment: CDR1 SNHLY and CDR2 FYNNEI. V was cut by 1 base and J by 2 bases, with 17 bases left in between. CDR3 in DNA: TGTGCCAGCAGTGAAGTCCTGACAGAATGGAGCAACTATGGCTACACCTTC. Its protein product is CASSEVLTEWSNYGYTF.

The chain recombines TRBV3-1 (or the pseudogene TRBV3-2) with TRBJ1-3, with TRBD1 identical over 9 bases. In germline, CDR1 is LGHDT, CDR2 YNNKEL (reference sequence). The ends lost 4 bases at V and 3 bases at J; junction bases unmatched: 1. This CDR3 has 14 residues. The CDR3 region is CASSPGQGGNTIYF. Written as DNA, the CDR3 is TGTGCCAGCAGCCCGGGACAGGGTGGAAACACCATATATTTT.

The chain couples TRBV5-1 to TRBJ2-1, with 8 nucleotides matching TRBD2. The V gene end was trimmed by 4 bases and the J gene end by 15 bases; junction bases not matched to a gene: 9. The CDR3 is 12 residues long. Germline V gene data show CDR1 as SGHRS and CDR2 as YFSETQ. CDR3 in DNA: TGCGCCAGCAGCCCCCCCCCGGGGGGGTCGTTCTTC. Its protein product is CASSPPPGGSFF. The variable domain in full, completed from reference TRBV5-1 and TRBJ2-1, reads KAGVTQTPRYLIKTRGQQVTLSCSPISGHRSVSWYQQTPGQGLQFLFEYFSETQRNKGNFPGRFSGRQFSNSRSEMNVSTLELGDSALYLCASSPPPGGSFFGPGTRLTVL.

This chain joins TRBV19 and TRBJ1-1; TRBD1 matches at 10 bases. The CDR3 covers 14 residues. Germline CDR1 LNHDA, CDR2 SQIVND (reference sequence). With V trimmed by 5 bases and J by 1 base, 1 base remained unmatched. CDR3 bases: TGTGCCAGTAGTGGACAGGGGGGGAACACTGAAGCTTTCTTT. Residues: CASSGQGGNTEAFF. Combining the CDR3 with reference TRBV19 and TRBJ1-1 gives the whole variable domain DGGITQSPKYLFRKEGQNVTLSCEQNLNHDAMYWYRQDPGQGLRLIYYSQIVNDFQKGDIAEGYSVSREKKESFPLTVTSAQKNPTAFYLCASSGQGGNTEAFFGQGTRLTVV.

CDR3 in DNA: TGTGCCAGCAGCCCGGGACAGGGAAGGTATGGAGAGTACTTC. It yields the protein CASSPGQGRYGEYF. The chain joins TRBV5-4 to TRBJ2-4, with 9 bases aligning to TRBD1. Germline-derived CDR1 and CDR2 are SGHNT and YYREEE (reference sequence). This CDR3 is built from 14 residues. After removal of 4 bases from V and 14 bases from J, the junction contained 13 bases not matched to a gene.

The rearrangement uses TRBV2 and TRBJ2-7, with TRBD1 matching 7 bases. There are 16 residues in the CDR3. Germline trimming cut 5 bases from V and 3 bases from J; bases unmatched to any gene: 13. Germline V lookup: CDR1 SNHLY, CDR2 FYNNEI. The CDR3 DNA reads as TGTGCCAGCAGTCAACTGGGACAGTCAATCCACTACGAGCAGTACTTC. Amino acids: CASSQLGQSIHYEQYF.

The J gene is TRBJ1-4, the V gene TRBV4-1; 9 positions match TRBD1. V shed 1 base, J shed 7 bases, and the junction held 4 bases outside the gene matches. This CDR3 contains 15 residues. Looked up from germline, CDR1 is MGHRA and CDR2 is YSYEKL. The CDR3 loop reads CASSQVQGAGEKLFF. The CDR3 DNA follows: TGCGCCAGCAGCCAAGTACAGGGGGCTGGTGAAAAACTGTTTTTT.

The rearrangement links TRBV29-1 to TRBJ2-7; perhaps TRBD1 as D (6 bases). The CDR3 covers 12 residues. From germline, CDR1 is SQVTM and CDR2 ANQGSEA. The V end was cut by 6 bases, the J end by 2 bases, with 11 bases between. The CDR3 region has the DNA TGCAGCGTATACAGGGAGCCCTACGAGCAGTACTTC. Its translation is CSVYREPYEQYF.

This clone is a singleton in its sample. This chain uses TRBV6-5 with TRBJ2-3; 8 nucleotides match TRBD1. V shed 4 bases and J 4 bases; nucleotides not matched to a gene: 7. Germline CDR1 reads MNHEY; CDR2 reads SVGAGI. CDR3 length equals 15 residues. CDR3 sequence: CASSSDRGFADTQYF. The CDR3 DNA is TGTGCCAGCAGTTCCGACAGGGGTTTCGCAGATACGCAGTATTTT.

The chain is built from TRBV5-6 and TRBJ1-6, with 7 bases fitting TRBD1. V shed 3 bases, J shed 0 bases, and the junction held 9 bases outside the gene matches. The CDR3 loop spans 18 amino acids. Germline CDR1 and CDR2: SGHDT and YYEEEE. Written as DNA, the CDR3 is TGTGCCAGCAGCTCACTACTGGGACAGAGCTCCTATAATTCACCCCTCCACTTT. This sequence encodes CASSSLLGQSSYNSPLHF.

The V call is TRBV15, the J call TRBJ1-5; D perhaps matches TRBD1 (5 bases). Germline V gene sequence: CDR1 LNHNV, CDR2 YYDKDF (reference sequence). CDR3 size: 15 residues. V lost 5 bases and J 3 bases, leaving 14 bases between the germline ends. CDR3 nucleotides: TGTGCCACCAGCCCGGGAGGAGGGGTCAATCAGCCCCAGCATTTT. This sequence encodes CATSPGGGVNQPQHF. The full variable domain, in which reference TRBV15 and TRBJ1-5 provide the parts outside the CDR3, is DAMVIQNPRYQVTQFGKPVTLSCSQTLNHNVMYWYQQKSSQAPKLLFHYYDKDFNNEADTPDNFQSRRPNTSFCFLDIRSPGLGDTAMYLCATSPGGGVNQPQHFGDGTRLSIL.